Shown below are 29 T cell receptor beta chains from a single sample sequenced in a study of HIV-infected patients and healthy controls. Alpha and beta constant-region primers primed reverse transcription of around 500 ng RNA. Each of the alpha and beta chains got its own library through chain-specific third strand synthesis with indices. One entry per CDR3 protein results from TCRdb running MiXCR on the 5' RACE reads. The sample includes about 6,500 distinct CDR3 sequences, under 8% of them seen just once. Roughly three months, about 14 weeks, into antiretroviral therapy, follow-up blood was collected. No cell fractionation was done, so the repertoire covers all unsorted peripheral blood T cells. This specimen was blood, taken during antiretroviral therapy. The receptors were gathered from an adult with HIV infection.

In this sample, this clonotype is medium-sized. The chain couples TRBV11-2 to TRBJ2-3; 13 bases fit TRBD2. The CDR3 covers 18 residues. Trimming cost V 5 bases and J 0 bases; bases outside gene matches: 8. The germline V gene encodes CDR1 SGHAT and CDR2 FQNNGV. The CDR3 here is CASSPGLAGDPSTDTQYF. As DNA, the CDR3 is TGTGCCAGCAGCCCTGGACTAGCGGGGGATCCTAGCACAGATACGCAGTATTTT.

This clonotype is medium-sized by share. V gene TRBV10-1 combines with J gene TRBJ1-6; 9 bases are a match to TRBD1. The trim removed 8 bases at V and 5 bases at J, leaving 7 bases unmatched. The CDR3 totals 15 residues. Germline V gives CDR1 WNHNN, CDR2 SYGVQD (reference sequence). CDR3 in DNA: TGCGCCAGCCAGGCCAGGACAGGGGATAATTCACCCCTCCACTTT. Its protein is CASQARTGDNSPLHF.

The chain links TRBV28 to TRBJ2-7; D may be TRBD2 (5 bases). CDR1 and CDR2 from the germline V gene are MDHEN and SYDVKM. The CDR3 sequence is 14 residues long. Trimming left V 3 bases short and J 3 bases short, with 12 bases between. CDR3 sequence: CASSFGGRVYEQYF. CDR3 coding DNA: TGTGCCAGCAGTTTTGGCGGGCGGGTCTACGAGCAGTACTTC.

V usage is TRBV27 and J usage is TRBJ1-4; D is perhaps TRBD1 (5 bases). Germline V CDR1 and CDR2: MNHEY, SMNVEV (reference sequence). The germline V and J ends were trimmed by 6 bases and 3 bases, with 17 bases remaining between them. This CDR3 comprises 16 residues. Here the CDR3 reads CASSPTPGLANEKLFF. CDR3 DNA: TGTGCCAGCAGCCCCACTCCGGGACTAGCTAATGAAAAACTGTTTTTT. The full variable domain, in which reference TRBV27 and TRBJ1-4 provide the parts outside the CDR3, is EAQVTQNPRYLITVTGKKLTVTCSQNMNHEYMSWYRQDPGLGLRQIYYSMNVEVTDKGDVPEGYKVSRKEKRNFPLILESPSPNQTSLYFCASSPTPGLANEKLFFGSGTQLSVL.

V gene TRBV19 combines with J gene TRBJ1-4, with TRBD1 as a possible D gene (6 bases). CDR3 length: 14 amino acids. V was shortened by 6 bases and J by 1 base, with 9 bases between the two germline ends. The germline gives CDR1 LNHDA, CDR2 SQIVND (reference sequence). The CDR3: CASSIQGTNEKLFF. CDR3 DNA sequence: TGTGCCAGTAGCATACAGGGAACTAATGAAAAACTGTTTTTT. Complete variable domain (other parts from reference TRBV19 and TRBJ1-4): DGGITQSPKYLFRKEGQNVTLSCEQNLNHDAMYWYRQDPGQGLRLIYYSQIVNDFQKGDIAEGYSVSREKKESFPLTVTSAQKNPTAFYLCASSIQGTNEKLFFGSGTQLSVL.

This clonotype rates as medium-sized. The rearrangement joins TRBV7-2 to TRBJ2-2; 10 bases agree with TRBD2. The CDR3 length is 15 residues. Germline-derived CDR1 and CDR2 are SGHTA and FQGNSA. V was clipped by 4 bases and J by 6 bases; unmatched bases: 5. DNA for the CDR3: TGTGCCAGCAGCTCAGCCGGGACTAGCGCCGGGGAGCTGTTTTTT. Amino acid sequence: CASSSAGTSAGELFF. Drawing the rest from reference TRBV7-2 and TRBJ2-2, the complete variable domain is GAGVSQSPSNKVTEKGKDVELRCDPISGHTALYWYRQSLGQGLEFLIYFQGNSAPDKSGLPSDRFSAERTGGSVSTLTIQRTQQEDSAVYLCASSSAGTSAGELFFGEGSRLTVL.

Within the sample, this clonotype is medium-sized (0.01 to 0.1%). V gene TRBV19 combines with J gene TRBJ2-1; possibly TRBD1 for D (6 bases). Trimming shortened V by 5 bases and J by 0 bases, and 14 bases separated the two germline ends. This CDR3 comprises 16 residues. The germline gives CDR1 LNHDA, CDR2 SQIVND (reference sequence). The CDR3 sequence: CASSSPWTVSYNEQFF. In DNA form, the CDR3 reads TGTGCCAGTAGTTCCCCCTGGACAGTCTCCTACAATGAGCAGTTCTTC.

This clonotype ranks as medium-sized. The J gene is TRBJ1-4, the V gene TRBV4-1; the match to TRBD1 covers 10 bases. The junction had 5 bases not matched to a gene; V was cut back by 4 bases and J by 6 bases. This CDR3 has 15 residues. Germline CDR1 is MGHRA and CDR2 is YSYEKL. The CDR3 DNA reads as TGCGCCAGCAGCCGAGATGGGACAGGGGATGAAAAACTGTTTTTT. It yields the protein CASSRDGTGDEKLFF.

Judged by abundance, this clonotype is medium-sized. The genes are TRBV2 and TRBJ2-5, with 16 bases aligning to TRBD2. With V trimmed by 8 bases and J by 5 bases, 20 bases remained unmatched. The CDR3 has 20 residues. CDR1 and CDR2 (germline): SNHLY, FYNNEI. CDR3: CASGGYFAGTSGGALETQYF. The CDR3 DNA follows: TGTGCCAGCGGGGGATATTTCGCCGGGACTAGCGGGGGGGCGTTGGAGACCCAGTACTTC.

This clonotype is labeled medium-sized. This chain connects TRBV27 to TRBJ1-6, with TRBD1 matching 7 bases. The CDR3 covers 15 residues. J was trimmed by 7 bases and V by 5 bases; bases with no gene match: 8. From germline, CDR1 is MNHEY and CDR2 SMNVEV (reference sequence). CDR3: CASSTAWDSNSPLHF. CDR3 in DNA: TGTGCCAGCAGTACCGCCTGGGACAGCAATTCACCCCTCCACTTT.

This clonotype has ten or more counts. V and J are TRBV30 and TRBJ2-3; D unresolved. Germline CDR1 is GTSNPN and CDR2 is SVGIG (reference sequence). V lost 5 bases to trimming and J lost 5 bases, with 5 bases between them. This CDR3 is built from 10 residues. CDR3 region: CAWGLDTQYF. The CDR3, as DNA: TGTGCCTGGGGCTTAGATACGCAGTATTTT.

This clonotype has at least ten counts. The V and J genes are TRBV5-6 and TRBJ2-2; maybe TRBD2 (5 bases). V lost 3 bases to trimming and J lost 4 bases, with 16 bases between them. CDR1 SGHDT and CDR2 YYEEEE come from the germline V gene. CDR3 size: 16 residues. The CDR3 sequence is CASSSNLGRGTGELFF. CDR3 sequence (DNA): TGTGCCAGCAGCTCAAATCTAGGACGGGGCACCGGGGAGCTGTTTTTT.

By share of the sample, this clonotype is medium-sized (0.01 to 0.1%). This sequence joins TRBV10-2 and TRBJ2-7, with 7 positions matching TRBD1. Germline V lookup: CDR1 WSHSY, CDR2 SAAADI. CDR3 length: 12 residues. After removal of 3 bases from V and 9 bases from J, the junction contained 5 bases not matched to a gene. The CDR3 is CASSEGGLGQYF. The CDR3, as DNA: TGCGCCAGCAGTGAAGGGGGCCTAGGGCAGTACTTC.

For the CDR3, the DNA is TGTGCCAGCACCCCCGAGGGGTGGAGCACAGATACGCAGTATTTT. Translated, it gives CASTPEGWSTDTQYF. The V call is TRBV11-2, the J call TRBJ2-3; D might be TRBD1 or TRBD2, each matching 5 bases. Germline CDR1 is SGHAT and CDR2 is FQNNGV. V was trimmed by 7 bases and J by 0 bases, leaving 14 bases between them. This CDR3 contains 15 residues.

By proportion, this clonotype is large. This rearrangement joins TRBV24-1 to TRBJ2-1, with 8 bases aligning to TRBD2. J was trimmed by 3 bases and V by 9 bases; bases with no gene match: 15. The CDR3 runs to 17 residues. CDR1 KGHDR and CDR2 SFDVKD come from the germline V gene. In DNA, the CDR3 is TGTGCCACCTCCGGGCGAGCGGGAGCTAAATTCTACAATGAGCAGTTCTTC. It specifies CATSGRAGAKFYNEQFF.

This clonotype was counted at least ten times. This CDR3 reads CASTTVGEQFF. CDR3 DNA: TGTGCCAGCACCACTGTGGGTGAGCAGTTCTTC. The genes are TRBV7-2 and TRBJ2-1, with no clear D. The germline V and J ends were trimmed by 7 bases and 9 bases, with 10 bases remaining between them. The CDR3 totals 11 residues. Germline V gene lookup returns CDR1 SGHTA and CDR2 FQGNSA.

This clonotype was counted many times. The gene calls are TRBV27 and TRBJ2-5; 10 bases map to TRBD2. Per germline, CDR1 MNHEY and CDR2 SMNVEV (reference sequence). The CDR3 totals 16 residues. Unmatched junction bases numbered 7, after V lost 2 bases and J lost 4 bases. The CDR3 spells CASSLTSGGGLETQYF. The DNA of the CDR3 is TGTGCCAGCAGTTTAACCAGCGGGGGGGGGTTAGAGACCCAGTACTTC.

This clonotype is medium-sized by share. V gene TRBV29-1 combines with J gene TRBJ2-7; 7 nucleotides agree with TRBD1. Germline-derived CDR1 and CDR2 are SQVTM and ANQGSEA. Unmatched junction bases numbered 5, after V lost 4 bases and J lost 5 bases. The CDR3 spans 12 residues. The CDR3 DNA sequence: TGCAGCGTTGGACAGGGTTCCCACGAGCAGTACTTC. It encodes CSVGQGSHEQYF.

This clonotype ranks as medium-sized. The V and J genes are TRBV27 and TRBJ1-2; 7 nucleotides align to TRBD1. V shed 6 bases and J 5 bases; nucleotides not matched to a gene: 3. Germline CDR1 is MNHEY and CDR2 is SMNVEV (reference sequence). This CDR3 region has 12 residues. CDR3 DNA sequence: TGTGCCAGCAGCTCACAGGGGTATGGCTACACCTTC. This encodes CASSSQGYGYTF.

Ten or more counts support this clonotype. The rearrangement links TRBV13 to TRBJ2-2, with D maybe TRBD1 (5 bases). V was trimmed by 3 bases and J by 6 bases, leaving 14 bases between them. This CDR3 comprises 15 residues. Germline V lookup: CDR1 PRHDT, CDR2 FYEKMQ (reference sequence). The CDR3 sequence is CASSLGHGVSGELFF. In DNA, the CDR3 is TGTGCCAGCAGCTTGGGGCATGGCGTTTCCGGGGAGCTGTTTTTT.

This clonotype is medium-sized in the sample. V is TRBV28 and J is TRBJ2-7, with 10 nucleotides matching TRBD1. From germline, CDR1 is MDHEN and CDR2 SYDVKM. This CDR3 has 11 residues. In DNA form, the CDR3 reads TGTGCTACGACAGGGGGCCACGAGCAGTACTTC. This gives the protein CATTGGHEQYF.

CDR3 amino acids: CASSPMGPADTQYF. The CDR3 nucleotides read TGTGCCAGCAGTCCCATGGGCCCGGCTGATACGCAGTATTTT. This rearrangement joins TRBV12-3 or TRBV12-4 to TRBJ2-3; unclear D gene. V lost 5 bases, J lost 6 bases, and 15 bases lay in between. This CDR3 has 14 residues.

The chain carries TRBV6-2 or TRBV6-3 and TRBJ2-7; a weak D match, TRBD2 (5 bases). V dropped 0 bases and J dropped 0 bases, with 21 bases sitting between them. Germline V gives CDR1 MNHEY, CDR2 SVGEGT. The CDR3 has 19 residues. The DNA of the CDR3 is TGTGCCAGCAGTTACTCGAATTGGCGGCAGATTGGACTCTCCTACGAGCAGTACTTC. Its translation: CASSYSNWRQIGLSYEQYF.

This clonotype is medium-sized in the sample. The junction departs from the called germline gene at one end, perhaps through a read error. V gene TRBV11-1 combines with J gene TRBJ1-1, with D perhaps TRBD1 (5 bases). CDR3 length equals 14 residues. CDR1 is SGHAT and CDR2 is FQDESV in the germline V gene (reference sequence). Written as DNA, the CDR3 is TGTGCCAGCAGGGACCGGGGCGGGAACCCTGAAGCTTTCTTT. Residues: CASRDRGGNPEAFF. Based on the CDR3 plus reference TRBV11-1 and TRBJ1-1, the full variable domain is EAEVAQSPRYKITEKSQAVAFWCDPISGHATLYWYRQILGQGPELLVQFQDESVVDDSQLPKDRFSAERLKGVDSTLKIQPAELGDSAMYLCASRDRGGNPEAFFGQGTRLTVV.

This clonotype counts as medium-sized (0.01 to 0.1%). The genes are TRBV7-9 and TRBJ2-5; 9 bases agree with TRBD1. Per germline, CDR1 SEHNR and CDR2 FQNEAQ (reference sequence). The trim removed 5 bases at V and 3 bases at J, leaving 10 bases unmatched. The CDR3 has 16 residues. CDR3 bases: TGTGCCAGCAGCCTCCTGGGACAGGGAGGAGAAGAGACCCAGTACTTC. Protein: CASSLLGQGGEETQYF. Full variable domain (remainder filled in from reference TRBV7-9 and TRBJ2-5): DTGVSQNPRHKITKRGQNVTFRCDPISEHNRLYWYRQTLGQGPEFLTYFQNEAQLEKSRLLSDRFSAERPKGSFSTLEIQRTEQGDSAMYLCASSLLGQGGEETQYFGPGTRLLVL.

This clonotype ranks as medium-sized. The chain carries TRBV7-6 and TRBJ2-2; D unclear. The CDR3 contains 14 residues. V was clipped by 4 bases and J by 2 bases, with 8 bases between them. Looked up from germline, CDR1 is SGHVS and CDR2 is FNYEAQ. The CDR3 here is CASSWGSNTGELFF. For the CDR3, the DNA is TGTGCCAGCAGCTGGGGATCTAACACCGGGGAGCTGTTTTTT.

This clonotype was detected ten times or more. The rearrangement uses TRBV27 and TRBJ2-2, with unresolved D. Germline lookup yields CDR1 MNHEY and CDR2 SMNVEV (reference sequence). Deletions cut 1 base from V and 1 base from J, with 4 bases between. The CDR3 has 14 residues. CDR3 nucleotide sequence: TGTGCCAGCAGTTTATGGGGGAACACCGGGGAGCTGTTTTTT. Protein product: CASSLWGNTGELFF.

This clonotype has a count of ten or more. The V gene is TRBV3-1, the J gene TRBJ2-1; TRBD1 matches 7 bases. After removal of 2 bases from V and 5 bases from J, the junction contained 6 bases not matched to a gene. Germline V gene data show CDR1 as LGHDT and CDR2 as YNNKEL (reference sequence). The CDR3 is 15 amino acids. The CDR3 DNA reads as TGTGCCAGCAGCCAACTGGACAGGACTCACAATGAGCAGTTCTTC. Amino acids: CASSQLDRTHNEQFF.

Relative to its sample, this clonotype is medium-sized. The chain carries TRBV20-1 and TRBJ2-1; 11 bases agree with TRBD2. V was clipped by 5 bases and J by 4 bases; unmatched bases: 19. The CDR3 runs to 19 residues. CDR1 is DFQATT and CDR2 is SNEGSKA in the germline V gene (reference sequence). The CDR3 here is CSAARNAGTSGSIYNEQFF. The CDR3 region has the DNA TGCAGTGCTGCTCGAAACGCCGGGACTAGCGGATCTATTTACAATGAGCAGTTCTTC.